These 21 T cell receptor beta chains originate from one sample sequenced in a study of blood T cell repertoires in COVID-19. Produced via immunoSEQ multiplex PCR; TCRdb's table is partial and in-frame only. Found here are about 150,000 clones, under 95% of them singletons; the top ten hold under 0.6%. The sequenced sample consisted of peripheral blood. The receptors were sampled from a man aged 45-65 years with acute or convalescent COVID-19.

The CDR3, as DNA: TGTGCCAGCAGCACCGGGACTAGCGTACCAGATACGCAGTATTTT. The encoded protein is CASSTGTSVPDTQYF. The V and J genes are TRBV7-9 and TRBJ2-3; 10 positions agree with TRBD2. J lost 4 bases, V lost 5 bases, and 6 bases had no gene match. Germline V gene sequence: CDR1 SEHNR, CDR2 FQNEAQ (reference sequence). This CDR3 region has 15 residues.

The J gene is TRBJ2-1, the V gene TRBV19, with D perhaps matching TRBD2 (6 bases). The CDR3 extends over 14 amino acids. Germline CDR1 LNHDA, CDR2 SQIVND (reference sequence). V gave up 1 base and J gave up 3 bases, with 7 bases separating them. The CDR3 loop is CASSIGTNYNEQFF. CDR3 nucleotide sequence: TGTGCCAGTAGTATAGGGACTAACTACAATGAGCAGTTCTTC.

The CDR3 nucleotides are TGTGCCAGCAGTAGGAGCTCCTACAATGAGCAGTTCTTC. Residues: CASSRSSYNEQFF. The V and J genes are TRBV11-3 and TRBJ2-1; no definite D call. The CDR3 contains 13 residues. Germline CDR1 reads SGHNT; CDR2 reads YENEEA. Trimming removed 6 bases at V and 0 bases at J, with 6 bases between.

This sequence joins TRBV27 and TRBJ2-7; tentative D call: TRBD2 (5 bases). Germline V gene lookup returns CDR1 MNHEY and CDR2 SMNVEV (reference sequence). Trimming took 2 bases from V and 0 from J, leaving 11 bases between them. CDR3 size: 15 residues. Here the CDR3 reads CASSLRGLSSYEQYV. CDR3 nucleotide sequence: TGTGCCAGCAGTTTAAGAGGGCTAAGCTCCTACGAGCAGTACGTC.

The chain combines TRBV30 with TRBJ1-1; D not resolved. This CDR3 has 13 amino acids. The germline V gene encodes CDR1 GTSNPN and CDR2 SVGIG (reference sequence). The V end lost 3 bases, the J end lost 3 bases, and 11 bases lay between the germline ends. CDR3 protein: CAWRLERDTEAFF. CDR3 in DNA: TGTGCCTGGAGACTAGAGAGGGACACTGAAGCTTTCTTT.

The V call is TRBV9, the J call TRBJ2-7; the D is unclear. Trimming stripped 3 bases from V and 2 bases from J, with 6 bases between. The CDR3 spans 12 residues. From germline, CDR1 is SGDLS and CDR2 YYNGEE. CDR3 in amino acids: CASSERTYEQYV. The CDR3 nucleotides read TGTGCCAGCAGCGAGAGGACCTACGAGCAGTACGTC.

The chain links TRBV27 to TRBJ1-2, with 8 bases matching TRBD1. The V and J ends lost 5 bases and 3 bases, in that order; junction bases with no gene match: 26. CDR1 and CDR2 from the germline V gene are MNHEY and SMNVEV (reference sequence). The CDR3 is 21 amino acids. The CDR3 spells CASSPRGPAGGESSLYYGYTF. For the CDR3, the DNA is TGTGCCAGCAGTCCGCGGGGGCCCGCAGGGGGCGAATCCTCCCTCTACTATGGCTACACCTTC.

The chain couples TRBV28 to TRBJ1-2; D not resolved. The V gene's germline CDR1 is MDHEN and CDR2 SYDVKM. V was cut by 5 bases and J by 6 bases, with 22 bases left in between. This CDR3 is built from 16 residues. The CDR3 DNA reads TGTGCCAGCAGTACCCGGGAGGTGGGAAGTTCGGATGGCTACACCTTC. This sequence encodes CASSTREVGSSDGYTF.

The chain joins TRBV3-1 (or the pseudogene TRBV3-2) to TRBJ1-2; perhaps TRBD1 as D (5 bases). Germline loops: CDR1 LGHDT, CDR2 YNNKEL (reference sequence). The CDR3 is made up of 15 amino acids. The V end lost 0 bases, the J end lost 8 bases, and 16 bases lay between the germline ends. The CDR3: CASSQDNTARGGYTF. The CDR3 bases are TGTGCCAGCAGCCAAGACAACACAGCCCGGGGGGGCTACACCTTC.

The gene calls are TRBV7-2 and TRBJ2-1; perhaps TRBD2 as D (5 bases). Looked up from germline, CDR1 is SGHTA and CDR2 is FQGNSA. CDR3 length: 15 amino acids. V lost 1 base and J 6 bases, leaving 13 bases between the germline ends. This CDR3 is CASSLGRLAVNEQFF. The CDR3, as DNA: TGTGCCAGCAGCTTAGGTCGCCTAGCTGTCAATGAGCAGTTCTTC.

The chain employs TRBV7-9 and TRBJ2-5, with 8 bases lining up with TRBD2. Germline lookup yields CDR1 SEHNR and CDR2 FQNEAQ (reference sequence). After removal of 0 bases from V and 4 bases from J, the junction contained 1 base not matched to a gene. The CDR3 totals 14 residues. CDR3 sequence: CASSLALAGETQYF. In DNA form, the CDR3 reads TGTGCCAGCAGCTTAGCCCTAGCGGGAGAGACCCAGTACTTC.

This chain links TRBV10-2 with TRBJ2-1, with 11 positions matching TRBD2. Germline trimming cut 5 bases from V and 2 bases from J; bases unmatched to any gene: 2. Per the germline V gene, CDR1 is WSHSY and CDR2 is SAAADI. This CDR3 has 15 amino acids. The CDR3 nucleotides are TGCGCCAGCAGTCTAGCGGGAGGAACCTACAATGAGCAGTTCTTC. It yields the protein CASSLAGGTYNEQFF.

The chain carries TRBV7-8 and TRBJ2-1; a weak D match, TRBD1 (6 bases). Germline V gene lookup returns CDR1 SGHVS and CDR2 FQNEAQ. Trimming took off 4 bases at V and 6 bases at J, with 10 bases between the two ends. The CDR3 has 13 residues. The CDR3 spells CASSSETGNEQFF. The CDR3 DNA sequence: TGTGCCAGCAGCTCGGAGACAGGCAATGAGCAGTTCTTC.

There are a few counts of this clone. The gene calls are TRBV7-3 and TRBJ1-1; 7 bases align to TRBD1. The CDR3 sequence is 14 residues long. CDR1 and CDR2 (germline): SGHTA, FQGTGA. V dropped 1 base and J dropped 4; count of bases not matched to a gene: 3. DNA of the CDR3: TGTGCCAGCAGCTTAAACGCAGGGGGCACTGAAGCTTTCTTT. Its translation: CASSLNAGGTEAFF.

The chain combines TRBV18 with TRBJ2-7, with TRBD1 identical over 10 bases. There are 14 residues in the CDR3. V dropped 6 bases and J dropped 1; count of bases not matched to a gene: 3. The germline V gene encodes CDR1 KGHSH and CDR2 LQKENI. CDR3 nucleotide sequence: TGTGCCAGCTCCCCGGGACAGGGGTCCTACGAGCAGTACGTC. Protein: CASSPGQGSYEQYV.

The chain combines TRBV21-1 with TRBJ2-7; TRBD1 reflects the table's D call only, with no check against the DNA. TRBV21-1 has pseudogene status. CDR3 length: 14 residues. The CDR3: CASSKMARPYEQYV. CDR3 coding DNA: TGTGCCAGCAGCAAAATGGCCAGGCCTTACGAGCAGTACGTC.

V and J are TRBV7-6 and TRBJ1-5; D is unresolved. Germline V gene sequence: CDR1 SGHVS, CDR2 FNYEAQ. The CDR3 is 15 amino acids. Trimming removed 1 base from V and 0 bases from J, with 7 bases in between. The CDR3 nucleotides are TGTGCCAGCAGCTTAGGCGGGAATAGCAATCAGCCCCAGCATTTT. This encodes CASSLGGNSNQPQHF.

V usage is TRBV5-6 and J usage is TRBJ1-5, with no clear D. Germline V gene sequence: CDR1 SGHDT, CDR2 YYEEEE. This CDR3 is built from 13 residues. V was shortened by 0 bases and J by 4 bases, with 5 bases between the two germline ends. CDR3 coding DNA: TGTGCCAGCAGCTTGGCTCTAAATCAGCCCCAGCATTTT. Its translation: CASSLALNQPQHF.

The V call is TRBV29-1, the J call TRBJ1-1; possibly TRBD1 for D (6 bases). The V and J ends lost 0 bases and 3 bases respectively, with 11 bases between them. The CDR3 is made up of 14 amino acids. The germline V gene encodes CDR1 SQVTM and CDR2 ANQGSEA. CDR3 nucleotide sequence: TGCAGCGTTGAAGATCGAGGGGGAGACACTGAAGCTTTCTTT. The encoded protein is CSVEDRGGDTEAFF. The full variable domain, with the rest looked up from reference TRBV29-1 and TRBJ1-1, is SAVISQKPSRDICQRGTSLTIQCQVDSQVTMMFWYRQQPGQSLTLIATANQGSEATYESGFVIDKFPISRPNLTFSTLTVSNMSPEDSSIYLCSVEDRGGDTEAFFGQGTRLTVV.

The V and J genes are TRBV27 and TRBJ2-7, with no clear D. This CDR3 has 15 amino acids. Germline values: CDR1 MNHEY, CDR2 SMNVEV (reference sequence). Trimming pared 7 bases from V and 5 bases from J, leaving 21 bases between. The CDR3 region has the DNA TGTGCCAGCAAGACCCGTGCTAGAGGTTTGGACGAGCAGTACTTC. This encodes CASKTRARGLDEQYF.

V usage is TRBV3-1 (or the pseudogene TRBV3-2) and J usage is TRBJ2-5; 9 bases agree with TRBD2. The CDR3 totals 17 residues. Looked up from germline, CDR1 is LGHDT and CDR2 is YNNKEL (reference sequence). J was trimmed by 4 bases and V by 0 bases; bases with no gene match: 9. The CDR3 DNA follows: TGTGCCAGCAGCCAAGAAGGATTGCGGGGGGGCCGAGAGACCCAGTACTTC. It specifies CASSQEGLRGGRETQYF.